This TCR beta chain was identified during a study of regulatory T cells in long-lasting Graves disease. In the study overall: Patients with new Graves' disease had used antithyroid drugs below 3 months.

About this clonotype itself: As yet, its antigen is unknown. Being one base from a much bigger clone, this may be a read error.

Construction of TCR beta libraries relied on iRepertoire HTBI primers and on Arm-PCR targeting CDR3 regions. MiXCR, run by TCRdb on the multiplex PCR reads, gives a single entry per CDR3 protein. Among roughly 420,000 distinct CDR3 sequences listed, 14% were seen once. Time point noted: newly diagnosed GD, antithyroid drugs for less than 3 months. The TCR library was made from RNA that had been extracted from PBMCs in TRIzol. Overall study results and limits: Persistent Graves' patients possessed reduced TCR diversity relative to recently diagnosed ones.

This CDR3 is built from 14 residues. Germline assignment: CDR1 SGHAT and CDR2 FQNNGV. In addition, the sample was reused for a study of T cells in Graves' hyperthyroidism and ophthalmopathy. That investigation notes: The HTBI set primed first-round TCR CDR3 RT-PCR. Among thyroid clonotypes expanded above 0.001, most also appeared in blood.

The sequence was collected from a woman aged 45-65 years with Graves disease. This sequence joins TRBV11-2 and TRBJ2-1; possible D gene TRBD2, 5 bases. The J call could be wrong; TRBJ2-4 is a better fit for the DNA end. Sequencing used peripheral blood mononuclear cells (PBMCs), obtained at new diagnosis, from a patient treated with antithyroid drugs. This CDR3 is CASSFEGTKNTQYF. The CDR3 nucleotides read TGTGCCAGCAGCTTTGAGGGTACCAAAAACACTCAGTACTTC.